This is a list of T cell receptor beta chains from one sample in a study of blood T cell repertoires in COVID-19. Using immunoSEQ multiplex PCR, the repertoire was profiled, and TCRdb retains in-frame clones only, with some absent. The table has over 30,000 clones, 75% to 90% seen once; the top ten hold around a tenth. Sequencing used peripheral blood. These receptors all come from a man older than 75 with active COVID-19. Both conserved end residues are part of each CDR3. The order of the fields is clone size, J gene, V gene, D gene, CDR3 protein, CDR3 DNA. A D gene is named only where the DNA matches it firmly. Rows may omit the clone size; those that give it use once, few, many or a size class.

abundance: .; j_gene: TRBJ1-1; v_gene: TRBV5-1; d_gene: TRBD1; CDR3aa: CASSLGDRDQNTEAFF; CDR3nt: TGCGCCAGCAGCTTGGGGGACAGGGACCAGAACACTGAAGCTTTCTTT
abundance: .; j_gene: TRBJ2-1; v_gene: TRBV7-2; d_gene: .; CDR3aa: CASSLSGTVYNEQFF; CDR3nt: TGTGCCAGCAGCTTATCGGGGACTGTGTACAATGAGCAGTTCTTC
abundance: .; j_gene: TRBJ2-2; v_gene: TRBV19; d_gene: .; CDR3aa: CASSIAGATGELFF; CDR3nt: TGTGCCAGTAGTATAGCGGGAGCCACCGGGGAGCTGTTTTTT
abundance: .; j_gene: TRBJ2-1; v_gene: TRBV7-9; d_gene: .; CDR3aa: CASSLDGMGEQFF; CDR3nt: TGTGCCAGCAGCTTAGACGGGATGGGTGAGCAGTTCTTC
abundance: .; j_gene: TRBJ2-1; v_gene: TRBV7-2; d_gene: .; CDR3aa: CASSLGTGLVRFF; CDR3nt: TGTGCCAGCAGCTTAGGAACGGGTCTTGTTCGGTTCTTC
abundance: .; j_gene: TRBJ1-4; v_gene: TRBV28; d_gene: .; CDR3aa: CASSSANEKLFF; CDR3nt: TGTGCCAGCAGTTCCGCTAATGAAAAACTGTTTTTT
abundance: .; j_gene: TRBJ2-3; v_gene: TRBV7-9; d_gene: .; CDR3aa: CASSLSLVERTDTQYF; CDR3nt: TGTGCCAGCAGCTTATCCCTGGTCGAGCGCACAGATACGCAGTATTTT
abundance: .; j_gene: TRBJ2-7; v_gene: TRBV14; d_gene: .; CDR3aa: CASSRNARGGYSYEQYF; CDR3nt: TGTGCCAGCAGCCGCAATGCCCGCGGGGGCTACTCCTACGAGCAGTACTTC
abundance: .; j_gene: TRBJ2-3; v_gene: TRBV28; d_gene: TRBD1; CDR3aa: CASSVADRAPDTQYF; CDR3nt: TGTGCCAGCAGCGTCGCGGACAGGGCCCCAGATACGCAGTATTTT
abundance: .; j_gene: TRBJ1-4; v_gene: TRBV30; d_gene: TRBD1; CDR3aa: CAWSRRQGYATNEKLFF; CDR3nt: TGTGCCTGGAGCCGCAGACAGGGTTATGCAACTAATGAAAAACTGTTTTTT
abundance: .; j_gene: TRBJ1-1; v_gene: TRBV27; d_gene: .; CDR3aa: CASTSRTNTEAFF; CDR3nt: TGTGCCAGCACCAGCCGGACAAACACTGAAGCTTTCTTT
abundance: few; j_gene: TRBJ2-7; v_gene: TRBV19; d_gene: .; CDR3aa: CASGETGSYEQYF; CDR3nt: TGTGCCAGTGGGGAAACAGGGTCCTACGAGCAGTACTTC
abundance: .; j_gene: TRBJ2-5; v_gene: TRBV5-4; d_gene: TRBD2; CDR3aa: CASSQGLAGGPEETQYF; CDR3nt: TGTGCCAGCAGCCAAGGACTAGCGGGAGGACCGGAGGAGACCCAGTACTTC
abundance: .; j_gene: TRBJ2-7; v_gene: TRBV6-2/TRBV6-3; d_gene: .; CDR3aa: CASSTSGRPGNEQYF; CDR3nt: TGTGCCAGCAGCACAAGCGGCAGGCCGGGCAACGAGCAGTACTTC
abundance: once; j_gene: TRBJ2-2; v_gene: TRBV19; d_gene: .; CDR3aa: CASSTNRGGTGELFF; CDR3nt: TGTGCCAGTAGTACAAACAGGGGGGGGACCGGGGAGCTGTTTTTT
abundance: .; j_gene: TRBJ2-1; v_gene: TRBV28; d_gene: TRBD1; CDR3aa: CASSKTGGVSNEQFF; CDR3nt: TGTGCCAGCAGTAAAACAGGGGGCGTTTCGAATGAGCAGTTCTTC
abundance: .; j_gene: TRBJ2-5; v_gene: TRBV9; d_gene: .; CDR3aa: CASSPGARETQYF; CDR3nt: TGTGCCAGCAGCCCTGGGGCCCGGGAGACCCAGTACTTC
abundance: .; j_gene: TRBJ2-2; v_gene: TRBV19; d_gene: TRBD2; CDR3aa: CAISSPRLAGGLFF; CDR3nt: TGTGCCATCTCGTCCCCTCGACTAGCCGGGGGGCTGTTTTTT
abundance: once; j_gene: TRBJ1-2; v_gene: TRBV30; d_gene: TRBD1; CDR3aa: CAHSQGHYGYTF; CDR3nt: TGTGCGCACTCACAGGGGCACTATGGCTACACCTTC
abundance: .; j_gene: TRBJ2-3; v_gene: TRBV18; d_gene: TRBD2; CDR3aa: CASSPGTRADTQYF; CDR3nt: TGTGCCAGCTCACCAGGGACTAGGGCGGATACGCAGTATTTT
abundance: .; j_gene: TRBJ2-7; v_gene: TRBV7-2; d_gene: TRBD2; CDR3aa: CASSSRTSGSPSSYEQYF; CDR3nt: TGTGCCAGCAGCTCCCGGACTAGCGGGAGCCCCAGCTCCTACGAGCAGTACTTC
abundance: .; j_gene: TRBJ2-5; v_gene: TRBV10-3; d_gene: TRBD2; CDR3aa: CAISEGLAGGQETQYF; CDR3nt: TGTGCCATCAGTGAGGGACTAGCGGGAGGACAAGAGACCCAGTACTTC
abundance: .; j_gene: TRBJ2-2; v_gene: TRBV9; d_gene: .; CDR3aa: CASSVRSTGELFF; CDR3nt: TGTGCCAGCAGCGTAAGGAGCACCGGGGAGCTGTTTTTT
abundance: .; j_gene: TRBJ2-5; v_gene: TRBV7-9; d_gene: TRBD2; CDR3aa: CASSPGETSVETQYF; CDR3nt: TGTGCCAGCAGCCCAGGGGAGACTAGCGTGGAGACCCAGTACTTC
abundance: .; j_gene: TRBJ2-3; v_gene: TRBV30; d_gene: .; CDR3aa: CAWDTSGDTQYF; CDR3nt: TGTGCCTGGGACACTTCGGGAGATACGCAGTATTTT
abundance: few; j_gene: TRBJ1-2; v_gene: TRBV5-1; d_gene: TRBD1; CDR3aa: CASRTSGTADGYTF; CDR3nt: TGCGCCAGCAGGACCTCCGGGACAGCTGATGGCTACACCTTC
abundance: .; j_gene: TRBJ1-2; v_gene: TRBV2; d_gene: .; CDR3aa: CASSELAYGYTF; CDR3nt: TGTGCCAGCAGTGAATTGGCATATGGCTACACCTTC
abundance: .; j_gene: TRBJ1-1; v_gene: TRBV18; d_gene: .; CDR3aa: CASSYEGIGTEAFF; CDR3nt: TGTGCCAGCTCTTACGAGGGAATAGGCACTGAAGCTTTCTTT
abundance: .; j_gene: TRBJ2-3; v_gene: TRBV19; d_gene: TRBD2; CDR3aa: CASSSRLAGGLDTQYF; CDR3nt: TGTGCCAGTAGTTCTCGACTAGCGGGAGGGTTAGATACGCAGTATTTT
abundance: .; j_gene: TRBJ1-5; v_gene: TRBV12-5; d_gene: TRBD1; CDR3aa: CASGLEDRGSNQPQHF; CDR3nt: TGTGCTAGTGGTTTAGAAGACAGGGGAAGCAATCAGCCCCAGCATTTT
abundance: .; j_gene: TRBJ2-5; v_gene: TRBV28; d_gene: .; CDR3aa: CASSFGAETQYF; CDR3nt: TGTGCCAGCAGTTTCGGTGCGGAGACCCAGTACTTC
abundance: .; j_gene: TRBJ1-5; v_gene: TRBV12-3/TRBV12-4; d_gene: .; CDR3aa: CASSPGWNQPQHF; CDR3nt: TGTGCCAGCAGTCCCGGGTGGAATCAGCCCCAGCATTTT
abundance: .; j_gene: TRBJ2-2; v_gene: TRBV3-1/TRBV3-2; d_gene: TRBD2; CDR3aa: CASSRLAGVRDTGELFF; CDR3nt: TGTGCCAGCAGCAGACTAGCGGGAGTGAGGGACACCGGGGAGCTGTTTTTT
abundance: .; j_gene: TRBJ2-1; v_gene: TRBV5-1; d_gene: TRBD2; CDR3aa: CASSLAGSPREQFF; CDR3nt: TGCGCCAGCAGCCTAGCGGGATCCCCCCGCGAGCAGTTCTTC
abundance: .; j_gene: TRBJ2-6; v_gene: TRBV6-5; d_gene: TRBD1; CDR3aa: CASSSGLQGVLTF; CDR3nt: TGTGCCAGCAGTTCCGGCCTACAGGGGGTCCTGACTTTC
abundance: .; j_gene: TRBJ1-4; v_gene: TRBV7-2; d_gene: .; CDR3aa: CASSLSQATNEKLFF; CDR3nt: TGTGCCAGCAGCTTAAGCCAGGCCACTAATGAAAAACTGTTTTTT
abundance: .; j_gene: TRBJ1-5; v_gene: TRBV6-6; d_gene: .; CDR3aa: CASSYPDQPQHF; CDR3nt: TGTGCCAGCAGTTATCCCGATCAGCCCCAGCATTTT
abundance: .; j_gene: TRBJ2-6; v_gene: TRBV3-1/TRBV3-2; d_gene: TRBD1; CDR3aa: CASSQEPRARGPGANVLTF; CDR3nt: TGTGCCAGCAGCCAAGAGCCCCGTGCCAGGGGGCCTGGGGCCAACGTCCTGACTTTC
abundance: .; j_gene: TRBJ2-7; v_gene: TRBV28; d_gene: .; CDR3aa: CASNLGSYEQYF; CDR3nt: TGTGCCAGCAATCTGGGGAGTTACGAGCAGTACTTC
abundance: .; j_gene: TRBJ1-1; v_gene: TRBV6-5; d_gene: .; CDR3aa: CASRDPGGIEAFF; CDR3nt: TGTGCCAGCAGGGACCCGGGAGGGATTGAAGCTTTCTTT
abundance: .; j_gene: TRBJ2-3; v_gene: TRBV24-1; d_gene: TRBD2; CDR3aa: CATSDPSGPLTDTQYF; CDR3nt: TGTGCCACCAGTGATCCTAGCGGGCCTCTCACAGATACGCAGTATTTT
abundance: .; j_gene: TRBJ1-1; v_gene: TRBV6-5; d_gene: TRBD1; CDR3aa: CASKDRGMNTEAFF; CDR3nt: TGTGCCAGCAAAGACAGGGGGATGAACACTGAAGCTTTCTTT
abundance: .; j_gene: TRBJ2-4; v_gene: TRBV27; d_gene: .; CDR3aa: CASSLGGSKNIQYF; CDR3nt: TGTGCCAGCAGTCTCGGAGGATCCAAAAACATTCAGTACTTC
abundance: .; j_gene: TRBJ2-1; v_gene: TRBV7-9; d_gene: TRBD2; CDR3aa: CASSTLAGTYNEQFF; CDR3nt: TGTGCCAGCAGCACATTAGCGGGTACCTACAATGAGCAGTTCTTC
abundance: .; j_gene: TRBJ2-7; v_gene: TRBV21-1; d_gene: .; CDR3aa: CASSKIRSGGLPEYF; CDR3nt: TGTGCCAGCAGCAAAATTCGTTCGGGCGGACTCCCTGAGTACTTC
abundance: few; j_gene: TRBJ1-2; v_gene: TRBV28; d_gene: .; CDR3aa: CASSTVYGYTF; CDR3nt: TGTGCCAGCAGTACTGTCTATGGCTACACCTTC
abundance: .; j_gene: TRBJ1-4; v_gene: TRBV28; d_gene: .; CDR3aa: CASSLSGVEKLFF; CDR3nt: TGTGCCAGCAGTTTATCGGGGGTTGAAAAACTGTTTTTT
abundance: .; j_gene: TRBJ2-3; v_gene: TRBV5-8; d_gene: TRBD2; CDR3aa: CASSLILAVSTDTQYF; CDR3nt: TGTGCCAGCAGCTTAATACTAGCGGTTAGCACAGATACGCAGTATTTT